This T cell receptor (beta chain) was recovered during a study of human T cells and chemical hapten exposure. The library gave individual cDNA molecules unique molecular identifiers. TCRdb processed the RACE reads anew with MiXCR; each CDR3 protein has one entry. The table lists 180,000 or so distinct CDR3 sequences, about 15% of them singletons. Germline assignment: CDR1 LGHDT and CDR2 YNNKEL (reference sequence). The V end was cut by 0 bases, the J end by 3 bases, with 15 bases between. This CDR3 spans 16 amino acids. Time point noted: patch test 1, 2 weeks after DPC sensitization. This sample's treatment: therapeutic diphenylcyclopropenone sensitization with weekly scalp DPC.

This specimen was whole blood, taken in connection with sensitization to the hapten diphenylcyclopropenone (DPC). The chain joins TRBV3-1 to TRBJ2-7; D is undetermined. The clonotype was recovered from a woman in her twenties or thirties with alopecia areata. Some clones in this sample may be carry-over from other donors' samples. CDR3 residues: CASSQEVGVMRYEQYF. The CDR3 coding sequence is TGTGCCAGCAGCCAAGAAGTAGGAGTAATGCGCTACGAGCAGTACTTC.